This TCR beta chain was captured in a study of beta chain features in type 1 diabetes. For the study at large: Examination covered fewer than 110 million sorted cells spanning all samples. Points from the study as a whole: For TCRB rearrangement, an influence of HLA type remained unresolved here.

This clone was counted between two and nine times. Its antigen remains unidentified. Reverse transcribing all isolated RNA meant expressed TCRB transcripts were sequenced. Repertoires were generated with immunoSEQ multiplex PCR, while TCRdb's copy carries only in-frame clones and drops some. The sample holds 450,000 to 600,000 clones, about 29% seen once. Per donor, one heparinised blood draw averaged roughly 120 mL. Trimming took 4 bases from V and 0 from J, leaving 10 bases between them. Germline values: CDR1 SQVTM, CDR2 ANQGSEA. The CDR3 spans 13 residues. This chain links TRBV29-1 with TRBJ2-7, with no clear D. Input material: naive CD4+ T cells from blood. This TCR derives from a man younger than 35 in good health. Here the CDR3 reads CSVGTQYSYEQYF. CDR3 nucleotide sequence: TGCAGCGTTGGGACCCAATACTCCTACGAGCAGTACTTC.